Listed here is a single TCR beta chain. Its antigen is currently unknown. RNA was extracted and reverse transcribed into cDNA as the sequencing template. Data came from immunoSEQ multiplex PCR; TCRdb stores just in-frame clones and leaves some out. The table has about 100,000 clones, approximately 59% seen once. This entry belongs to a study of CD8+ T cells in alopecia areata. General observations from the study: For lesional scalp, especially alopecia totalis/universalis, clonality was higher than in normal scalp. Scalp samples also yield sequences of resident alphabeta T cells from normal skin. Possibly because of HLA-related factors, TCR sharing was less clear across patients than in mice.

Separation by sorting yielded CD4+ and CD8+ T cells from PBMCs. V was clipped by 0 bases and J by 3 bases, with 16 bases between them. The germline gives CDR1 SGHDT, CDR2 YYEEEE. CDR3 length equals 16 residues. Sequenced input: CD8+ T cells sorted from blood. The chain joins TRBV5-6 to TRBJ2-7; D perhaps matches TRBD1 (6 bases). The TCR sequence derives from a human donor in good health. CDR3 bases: TGTGCCAGCAGCTTGGGGGAAGACTACAGGGTCTACGAGCAGTACTTC. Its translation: CASSLGEDYRVYEQYF.